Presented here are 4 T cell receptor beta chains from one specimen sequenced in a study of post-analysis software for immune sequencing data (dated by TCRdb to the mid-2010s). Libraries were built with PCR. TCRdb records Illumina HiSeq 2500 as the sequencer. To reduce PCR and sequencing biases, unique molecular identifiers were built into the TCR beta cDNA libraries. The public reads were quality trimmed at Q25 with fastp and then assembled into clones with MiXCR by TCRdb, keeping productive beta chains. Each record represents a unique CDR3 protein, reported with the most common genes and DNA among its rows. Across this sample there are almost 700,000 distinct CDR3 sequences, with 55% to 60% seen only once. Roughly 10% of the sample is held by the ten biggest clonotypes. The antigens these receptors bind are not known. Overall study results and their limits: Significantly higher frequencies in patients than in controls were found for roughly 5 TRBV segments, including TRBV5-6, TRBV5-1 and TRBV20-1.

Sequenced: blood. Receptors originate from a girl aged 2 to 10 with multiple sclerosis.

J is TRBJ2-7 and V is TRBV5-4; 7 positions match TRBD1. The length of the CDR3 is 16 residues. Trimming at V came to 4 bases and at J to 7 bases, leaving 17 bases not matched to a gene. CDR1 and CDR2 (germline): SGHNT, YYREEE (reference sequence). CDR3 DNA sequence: TGTGCCAGCAGCCGATCCGACAGGGTGGATTACAATGAGCAGTACTTC. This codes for CASSRSDRVDYNEQYF.

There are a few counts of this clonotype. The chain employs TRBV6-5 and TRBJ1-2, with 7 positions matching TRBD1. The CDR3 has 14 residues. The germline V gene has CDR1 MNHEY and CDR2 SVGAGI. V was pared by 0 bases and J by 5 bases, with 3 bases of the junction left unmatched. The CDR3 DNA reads TGTGCCAGCAGTTACTCGACAGGGCGATATGGCTACACCTTC. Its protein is CASSYSTGRYGYTF.

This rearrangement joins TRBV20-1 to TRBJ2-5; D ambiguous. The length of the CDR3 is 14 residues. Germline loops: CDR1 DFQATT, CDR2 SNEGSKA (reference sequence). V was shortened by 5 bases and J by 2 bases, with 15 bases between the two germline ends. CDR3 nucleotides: TGCAGTGCTCCGAAACGCTCTGGACAAGAGACCCAGTACTTC. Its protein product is CSAPKRSGQETQYF.

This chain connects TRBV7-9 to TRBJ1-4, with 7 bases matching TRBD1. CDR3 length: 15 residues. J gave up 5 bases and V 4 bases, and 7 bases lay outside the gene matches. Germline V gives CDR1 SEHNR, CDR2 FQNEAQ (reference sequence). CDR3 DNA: TGTGCCAGCAGCTCAAGGACAGGTCACAATGAAAAACTGTTTTTT. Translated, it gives CASSSRTGHNEKLFF. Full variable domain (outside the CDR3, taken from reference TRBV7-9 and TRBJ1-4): DTGVSQNPRHKITKRGQNVTFRCDPISEHNRLYWYRQTLGQGPEFLTYFQNEAQLEKSRLLSDRFSAERPKGSFSTLEIQRTEQGDSAMYLCASSSRTGHNEKLFFGSGTQLSVL.